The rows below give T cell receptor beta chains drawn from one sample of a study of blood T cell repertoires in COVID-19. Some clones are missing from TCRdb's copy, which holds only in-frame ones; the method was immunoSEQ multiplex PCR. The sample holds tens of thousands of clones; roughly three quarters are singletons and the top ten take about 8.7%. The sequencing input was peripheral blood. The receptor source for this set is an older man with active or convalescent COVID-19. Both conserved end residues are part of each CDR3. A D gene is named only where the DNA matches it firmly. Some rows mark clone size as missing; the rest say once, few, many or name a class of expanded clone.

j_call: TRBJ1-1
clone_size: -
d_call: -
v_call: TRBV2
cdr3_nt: TGTGCCAGCAGTGAAGCGGACACGGGAGGAGTGGCTTTCTTT
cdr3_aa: CASSEADTGGVAFF

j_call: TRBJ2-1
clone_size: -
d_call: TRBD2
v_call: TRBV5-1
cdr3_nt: TGCGCCAGCAGCTTGAGCGGGGAGTACAATGAGCAGTTCTTC
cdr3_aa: CASSLSGEYNEQFF

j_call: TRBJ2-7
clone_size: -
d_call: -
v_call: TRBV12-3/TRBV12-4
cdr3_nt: TGTGCCAGCCAAAAGGGGGAGGGAACCGAGCAGTACTTC
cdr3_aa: CASQKGEGTEQYF

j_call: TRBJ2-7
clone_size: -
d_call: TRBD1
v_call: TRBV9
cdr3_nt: TGTGCCAGCAGCCTTAGAGAAGGGGGCAGGTACGAGCAGTACTTC
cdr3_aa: CASSLREGGRYEQYF

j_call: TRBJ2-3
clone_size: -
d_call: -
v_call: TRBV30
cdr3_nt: TGTGCCTGGAGTGCTCGTGTCGCAGATACGCAGTATTTT
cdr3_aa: CAWSARVADTQYF

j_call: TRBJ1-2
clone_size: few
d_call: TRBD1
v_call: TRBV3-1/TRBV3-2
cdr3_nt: TGTGCCAGCAGCCAAGTGCAGGGGGCCATTGGCTACACCTTC
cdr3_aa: CASSQVQGAIGYTF

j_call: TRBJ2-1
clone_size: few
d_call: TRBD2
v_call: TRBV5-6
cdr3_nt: TGTGCCAGCAGCTGGAGACTAGCGGGGGGGCCTAAGGAGCAGTTCTTC
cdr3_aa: CASSWRLAGGPKEQFF

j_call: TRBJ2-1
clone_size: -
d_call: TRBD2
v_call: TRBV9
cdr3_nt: TGTGCCAGCAGCGTTCTAGCGGGGCAAGACGGTGAGCAGTTCTTC
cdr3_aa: CASSVLAGQDGEQFF

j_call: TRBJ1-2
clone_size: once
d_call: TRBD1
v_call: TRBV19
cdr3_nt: TGTGCCAGTAGAGACCCACAGGGGGGCTACACCTTC
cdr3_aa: CASRDPQGGYTF

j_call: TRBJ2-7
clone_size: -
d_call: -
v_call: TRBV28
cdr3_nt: TGTGCCAGCAGTTTGAACAGGGACGAGCAGTACTTC
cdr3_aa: CASSLNRDEQYF

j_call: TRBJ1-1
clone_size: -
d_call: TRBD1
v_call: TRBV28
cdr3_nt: TGTGCCAGCAGTTTTGGGACAGGGGCGGGCACTGAAGCTTTCTTT
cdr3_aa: CASSFGTGAGTEAFF

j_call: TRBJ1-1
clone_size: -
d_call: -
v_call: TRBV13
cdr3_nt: TGTGCCAGCAGCTCCAGGGCGGTTAGGGCTTTCTTT
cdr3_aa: CASSSRAVRAFF

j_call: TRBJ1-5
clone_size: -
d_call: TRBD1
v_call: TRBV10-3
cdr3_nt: TGTGCCATCAGTGCAGGGACAGAGAGCAATCAGCCCCAGCATTTT
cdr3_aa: CAISAGTESNQPQHF

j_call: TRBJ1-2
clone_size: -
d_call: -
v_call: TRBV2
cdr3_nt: TGTGCCAGCAAATCGACAGTAAACTATGGCTACACCTTC
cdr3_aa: CASKSTVNYGYTF

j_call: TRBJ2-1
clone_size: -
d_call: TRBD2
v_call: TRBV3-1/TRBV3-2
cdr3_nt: TGTGCCAGCAGACCCCAGCGGGGGGATGACAATGAGCAGTTCTTC
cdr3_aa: CASRPQRGDDNEQFF

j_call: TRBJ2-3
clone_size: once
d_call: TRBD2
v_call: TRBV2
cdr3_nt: TGTGCCAGCAGCGGCGGGGGGGGTGTCACAGATACGCAGTATTTT
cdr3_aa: CASSGGGGVTDTQYF

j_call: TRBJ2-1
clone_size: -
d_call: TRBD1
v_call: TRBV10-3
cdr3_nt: TGTGCCAGCCGCCCGGGACAGGGGCTATCCCGTTCCTACAATGAGCAGTTCTTC
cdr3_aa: CASRPGQGLSRSYNEQFF

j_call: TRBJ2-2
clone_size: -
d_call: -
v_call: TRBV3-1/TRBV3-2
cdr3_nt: TGTGCCAGCAGCCAAGTTCGCGGGGAGCTGTTTTTT
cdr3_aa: CASSQVRGELFF

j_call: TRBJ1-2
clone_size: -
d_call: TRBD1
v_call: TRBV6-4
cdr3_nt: TGTGCCAGCAGTGAAGACCCGGGACAGTCCTTCCTCCACTATGGCTACACCTTC
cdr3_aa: CASSEDPGQSFLHYGYTF

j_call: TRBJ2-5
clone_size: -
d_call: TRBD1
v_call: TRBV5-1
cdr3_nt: TGCGCCAGCAGCTTTATTGACAGGGGACAAGAGACCCAGTACTTC
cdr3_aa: CASSFIDRGQETQYF

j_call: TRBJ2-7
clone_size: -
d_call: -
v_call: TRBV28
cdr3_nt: TGTGCCAGCAGTTTACGGCAGGGGCTCGAGCAGTACTTC
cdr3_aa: CASSLRQGLEQYF

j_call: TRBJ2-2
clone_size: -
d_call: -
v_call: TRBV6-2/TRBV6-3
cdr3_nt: TGTGCCAGCAGTTACTCTTCCGGGGCGAACACCGGGGAGCTGTTTTTT
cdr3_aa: CASSYSSGANTGELFF

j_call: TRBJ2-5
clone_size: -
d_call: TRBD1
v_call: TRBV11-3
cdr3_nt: TGTGCCAGCAGCTCCCCCCACAGGGGCGGGCAAGAGACCCAGTACTTC
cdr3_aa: CASSSPHRGGQETQYF

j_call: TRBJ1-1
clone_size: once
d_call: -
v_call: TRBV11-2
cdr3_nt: TGTGCCAGCAGCTTAAGGTTCACGGGTATGAACACTGAAGCTTTCTTT
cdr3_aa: CASSLRFTGMNTEAFF

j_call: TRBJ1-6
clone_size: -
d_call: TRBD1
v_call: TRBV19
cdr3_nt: TGTGCCAGTAATACAGGGGATAGATTTAATTCACCCCTCCACTTT
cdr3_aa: CASNTGDRFNSPLHF

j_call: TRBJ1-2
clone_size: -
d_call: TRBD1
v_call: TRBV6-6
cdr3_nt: TGTGCCACCCGACAGGGATCAAACTATGGCTACACCTTC
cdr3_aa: CATRQGSNYGYTF